The entry below describes one T cell receptor beta chain. The ends were cut back, 7 bases at V and 1 base at J, with 11 bases in the middle. The CDR3 covers 14 residues. Germline values: CDR1 LNHDA, CDR2 SQIVND (reference sequence). The record originates from a study of OX40 agonist ivuxolimab in advanced cancers. Overall study context: Patient treatment consisted of intravenous ivuxolimab administration every 2 weeks at 0.01 to 10 mg/kg.

Enrollment shut out patients with autoimmune disease history or systemic immunosuppression. Baseline, cycle 4 day 1, and cycle 7 day 1 were the blood sampling points. TCRdb's table, derived via immunoSEQ multiplex PCR, lists solely in-frame clones and lacks some. The table includes more than 20,000 clones, 90% to 95% detected once. This sequence was found in an adult with an advanced solid tumor such as melanoma, head and neck, liver or kidney cancer. Source: CD4+ or CD8+ T cells sorted from blood, taken in a trial of the OX40 agonist ivuxolimab. The rearrangement joins TRBV19 to TRBJ2-1; D unclear. CDR3 loop: CASNPPGSYNEQFF. CDR3 coding DNA: TGTGCCAGTAACCCCCCGGGTTCCTACAATGAGCAGTTCTTC. Looking up the rest from reference TRBV19 and TRBJ2-1 gives the full variable domain: DGGITQSPKYLFRKEGQNVTLSCEQNLNHDAMYWYRQDPGQGLRLIYYSQIVNDFQKGDIAEGYSVSREKKESFPLTVTSAQKNPTAFYLCASNPPGSYNEQFFGPGTRLTVL.